This T cell receptor (beta chain) was captured by sequencing in a study of beta chain features in type 1 diabetes. Study details: Sorted cells from all samples, numbering 107,917,701, were examined.

Broader study findings: Across all four CD4+ subsets, people with type 1 diabetes showed modestly shorter TCRB CDR3s.

The purity of all sorted populations exceeded 98%. This clone appeared a few times. Its antigen is as yet unknown. The isolated RNA, all of it, was reverse transcribed, so expressed TCRB transcripts were what got sequenced. Repertoires were generated with immunoSEQ multiplex PCR, while TCRdb's copy carries only in-frame clones and drops some. Of 860,000 or so clones listed, 15% to 20% were seen once; the top ten hold around 0.02%. The germline V gene has CDR1 SGHTA and CDR2 FQGNSA. V dropped 1 base and J dropped 5; count of bases not matched to a gene: 6. There are 15 residues in the CDR3. The sequence came from a young woman in good health. The chain links TRBV7-2 to TRBJ2-7, with 9 bases identical to TRBD2. Source material: naive CD4+ T cells from blood. CDR3 amino acids: CASSLVSAGGHEQYF. The CDR3 region has the DNA TGTGCCAGCAGCTTAGTATCAGCGGGAGGCCACGAGCAGTACTTC.